Shown below are 11 T cell receptor beta chains from a single sample sequenced in a study of T cell responses to AZD1222 COVID-19 vaccine. Libraries were prepared by immunoSEQ multiplex PCR; TCRdb keeps only in-frame clonotypes and omits some of them. The sample lists approximately 28,000 clones, 93% occurring once. The specimen was peripheral blood, collected on day 0 of AZD1222 vaccination. Receptor source: an adult in good health.

V usage is TRBV10-2 and J usage is TRBJ2-4, with TRBD1 matching 9 bases. Germline V CDR1 and CDR2: WSHSY, SAAADI. V was pared by 2 bases and J by 6 bases, with 11 bases of the junction left unmatched. This CDR3 has 17 residues. In DNA, the CDR3 is TGCGCCAGCAGTGAGCTATTCGGGACAGGGAGTATAAACATTCAGTACTTC. Translated, it gives CASSELFGTGSINIQYF.

This clone appeared once. Here the CDR3 DNA reads TGTGCCAGCAGTCCCGATACTCAGGGATGGAACACTGAAGCTTTCTTT. Its translation is CASSPDTQGWNTEAFF. The chain joins TRBV27 to TRBJ1-1, with D tentatively TRBD1 (5 bases). Germline V lookup: CDR1 MNHEY, CDR2 SMNVEV (reference sequence). The V and J ends lost 5 bases and 1 base respectively, with 17 bases between them. The CDR3 spans 16 residues.

This chain links TRBV9 with TRBJ1-1; the D gene is possibly TRBD1 (6 bases). Trimming cost V 0 bases and J 0 bases, with 12 bases left between them. The CDR3 sequence is 16 residues long. The germline V gene encodes CDR1 SGDLS and CDR2 YYNGEE. CDR3 bases: TGTGCCAGCAGCGTAGGATACGGACAGTTGAACACTGAAGCTTTCTTT. Encoded protein: CASSVGYGQLNTEAFF.

This sequence joins TRBV5-6 and TRBJ2-7; 8 nucleotides line up with TRBD1. CDR3 size: 14 residues. Trimming took 1 base from V and 2 from J; bases not matched to a gene: 2. From germline, CDR1 is SGHDT and CDR2 YYEEEE. The DNA of the CDR3 is TGTGCCAGCAGCTTGATACAGGGGGCCTACGAGCAGTACTTC. Translated: CASSLIQGAYEQYF.

The gene calls are TRBV9 and TRBJ2-1; no definite D call. CDR1 is SGDLS, CDR2 YYNGEE, per germline. This CDR3 has 13 residues. Trimming left V 3 bases short and J 7 bases short, with 11 bases between. CDR3 sequence (DNA): TGTGCCAGCAGCGCCTTAGCTTCGAATGAGCAGTTCTTC. Translated, it gives CASSALASNEQFF. The variable domain in full, completed from reference TRBV9 and TRBJ2-1, reads DSGVTQTPKHLITATGQRVTLRCSPRSGDLSVYWYQQSLDQGLQFLIQYYNGEERAKGNILERFSAQQFPDLHSELNLSSLELGDSALYFCASSALASNEQFFGPGTRLTVL.

The rearrangement links TRBV10-1 to TRBJ2-7; no definite D call. Germline V gives CDR1 WNHNN, CDR2 SYGVQD (reference sequence). With 3 bases removed from V and 5 bases from J, the gap between germline ends came to 11 bases. This CDR3 is 13 amino acids long. CDR3 sequence: CASSDPSGNEQYF. As DNA, the CDR3 is TGCGCCAGCAGTGACCCGTCGGGCAACGAGCAGTACTTC.

CDR3: CASSALFGNTIYF. CDR3 coding DNA: TGTGCCAGCAGTGCCTTATTTGGAAACACCATATATTTT. This chain links TRBV12-3 or TRBV12-4 with TRBJ1-3; D remains ambiguous. The length of the CDR3 is 13 residues. The germline V and J ends were trimmed by 5 bases and 3 bases, with 8 bases remaining between them.

This clone was detected once. The chain's CDR3 is CASTRSQSNEKLFF. CDR3 in DNA: TGTGCCAGTACCCGGTCTCAGAGTAATGAAAAACTGTTTTTT. V is TRBV19 and J is TRBJ1-4; D gene ambiguous. V lost 7 bases to trimming and J lost 4 bases, with 13 bases between them. This CDR3 is built from 14 residues. Germline CDR1 and CDR2: LNHDA and SQIVND (reference sequence).

The rearrangement uses TRBV28 and TRBJ1-1; 9 bases line up with TRBD1. The length of the CDR3 is 13 residues. The V segment lost 8 bases and the J segment 0 bases; nucleotides outside the gene matches: 1. The germline CDR1 and CDR2 sequences are MDHEN and SYDVKM. CDR3: CASRDRVNTEAFF. CDR3 DNA: TGTGCCAGCCGGGACAGGGTGAACACTGAAGCTTTCTTT. Drawing the rest from reference TRBV28 and TRBJ1-1, the complete variable domain is DVKVTQSSRYLVKRTGEKVFLECVQDMDHENMFWYRQDPGLGLRLIYFSYDVKMKEKGDIPEGYSVSREKKERFSLILESASTNQTSMYLCASRDRVNTEAFFGQGTRLTVV.

This clone was counted between two and nine times. The V call is TRBV18, the J call TRBJ2-7; D is possibly TRBD1 (6 bases). Germline V lookup: CDR1 KGHSH, CDR2 LQKENI. Trimming stripped 3 bases from V and 4 bases from J, with 10 bases between. The CDR3 consists of 13 residues. The DNA of the CDR3 is TGTGCCAGCTCACCGACCGGGACATACGAGCAGTACTTC. This gives the protein CASSPTGTYEQYF. Full variable domain (outside the CDR3, taken from reference TRBV18 and TRBJ2-7): NAGVMQNPRHLVRRRGQEARLRCSPMKGHSHVYWYRQLPEEGLKFMVYLQKENIIDESGMPKERFSAEFPKEGPSILRIQQVVRGDSAAYFCASSPTGTYEQYFGPGTRLTVT.

The genes are TRBV6-5 and TRBJ2-7; TRBD1 aligns across 9 bases. CDR1 is MNHEY, CDR2 SVGAGI, per germline. This CDR3 contains 15 residues. V lost 0 bases, J lost 6 bases, and 6 bases stayed unmatched. CDR3 protein: CASSYSPDRGSEQYF. CDR3 DNA sequence: TGTGCCAGCAGTTACTCGCCGGACAGGGGTAGCGAGCAGTACTTC.